Included here is one TCR beta chain sequence, with context. Its antigen is currently unknown. This sample includes further DNA sequences coding for the same CDR3. V shed 2 bases and J 6 bases; nucleotides not matched to a gene: 3. This CDR3 has 14 amino acids. Germline V lookup: CDR1 SGHRS, CDR2 YFSETQ. PCR primers comprised 60 Vbeta and 13 Jbeta primers. Here immunoSEQ multiplex PCR was the method, and the copy in TCRdb shows in-frame clones only, minus some. The sample lists 100,000 to 150,000 clones, about three quarters seen once, with approximately 1.1% in the top ten. The sample is drawn from a study of cytomegalovirus exposure and HLA in healthy donors. Study context: Falling in the Caucasian-associated ancestry cluster were 81% of about 400 genotyped donors. General study results and limits: There were a few CMV-associated chains whose specificity for CMV antigens was confirmed in vitro. A later analysis reported that several of the most significant clusters appeared to be linked to common viral pathogens, among them Epstein-Barr virus. For presence/absence analyses, sequencing depth was assumed to be roughly uniform across donors.

The chain couples TRBV5-1 to TRBJ2-1; 9 bases map to TRBD2. This sequence originates from a woman younger than 45 in good health and CMV-seronegative. The specimen sequenced was PBMCs. In DNA form, the CDR3 reads TGCGCCAGCAGCTTAGCGGGGGGCCTCAATGAGCAGTTCTTC. Protein sequence: CASSLAGGLNEQFF.